This T cell receptor (beta chain) came from a study of human T cells and chemical hapten exposure. Study as a whole: Per-sample TCR yield variability stemmed mainly from small pooled library volume differences.

Time point indicated: patch test 1, 2 weeks after DPC sensitization. Treatment noted: therapeutic diphenylcyclopropenone sensitization with weekly scalp DPC. MiXCR, run by TCRdb on the RACE reads, gives a single entry per CDR3 protein. The sample lists about 360,000 distinct CDR3 sequences; roughly 6.9% were seen once. In germline, CDR1 is SNHLY, CDR2 FYNNEI. The V segment lost 6 bases and the J segment 6 bases; nucleotides outside the gene matches: 10. The length of the CDR3 is 15 residues. V usage is TRBV2 and J usage is TRBJ1-5, with TRBD1 matching over 8 bases. The source material was whole blood, sampled in connection with sensitization to the hapten diphenylcyclopropenone (DPC). The clonotype comes from a woman aged 18 to 35 with alopecia areata. Some clones in this sample may be carry-over from other donors' samples. The CDR3: CASRPGQGPSQPQHF. CDR3 nucleotide sequence: TGTGCCAGCAGACCTGGACAGGGACCCAGTCAGCCCCAGCATTTT.